This passage covers 12 T cell receptor beta chains from one sample sequenced in a study of blood T cells in healthy people across ages. A second PCR, run for roughly 7 to 12 cycles, used a sample-barcoded 5' primer plus a J-beta primer mix. Using its own MiXCR run on the 5' RACE reads, TCRdb lists one record per CDR3 protein. The sample contains more than 1,400,000 distinct CDR3 sequences, around 39% of which appear only once. Sequencing was carried out using blood. These receptors came from a woman aged 18-29 years in good health.

The gene calls are TRBV7-9 and TRBJ1-2; perhaps TRBD1 as D (5 bases). CDR3 length: 14 amino acids. Per the germline V gene, CDR1 is SEHNR and CDR2 is FQNEAQ (reference sequence). Trimming took off 2 bases at V and 5 bases at J, with 12 bases between the two ends. The CDR3 DNA is TGTGCCAGCAGCTTACCCTCTGGGGGGTATGGCTACACCTTC. It codes for CASSLPSGGYGYTF. Based on the CDR3 plus reference TRBV7-9 and TRBJ1-2, the full variable domain is DTGVSQNPRHKITKRGQNVTFRCDPISEHNRLYWYRQTLGQGPEFLTYFQNEAQLEKSRLLSDRFSAERPKGSFSTLEIQRTEQGDSAMYLCASSLPSGGYGYTFGSGTRLTVV.

In this sample, this clonotype turned up a few times. The rearrangement links TRBV9 to TRBJ2-3, with no clear D. Germline V gives CDR1 SGDLS, CDR2 YYNGEE. CDR3 length: 14 amino acids. Trimming took off 5 bases at V and 2 bases at J, with 12 bases between the two ends. The CDR3 sequence is CASRLSPTTDTQYF. The DNA of the CDR3 is TGTGCCAGCAGACTGTCGCCGACCACAGATACGCAGTATTTT.

Note on this clonotype: Being one base from a much bigger clone, this may be a read error. The chain carries TRBV25-1 and TRBJ1-2; a weak D match, TRBD1 (5 bases). CDR1 is MGHDK and CDR2 is SYGVNS in the germline V gene. This CDR3 region has 11 residues. This CDR3 is CASGQNYGYIF. Written as DNA, the CDR3 is TGTGCCAGCGGACAAAACTATGGCTACATCTTC.

The rearrangement uses TRBV6-2 or TRBV6-3 and TRBJ1-5; a possible D gene is TRBD1 (5 bases). Germline V gene sequence: CDR1 MNHEY, CDR2 SVGEGT. The V end was cut by 5 bases, the J end by 1 base, with 15 bases between. CDR3 length: 16 amino acids. CDR3 in DNA: TGTGCCAGCAGTCGAGGACAATTGCGGAGCAATCAGCCCCAGCATTTT. This sequence encodes CASSRGQLRSNQPQHF.

The chain is built from TRBV3-1 and TRBJ2-1, with D possibly being TRBD2 (6 bases). Germline V lookup: CDR1 LGHDT, CDR2 YNNKEL (reference sequence). The CDR3 runs 17 residues. V was trimmed by 6 bases and J by 0 bases, leaving 18 bases between them. CDR3 bases: TGTGCCAGCAGTCGCGGTACGATCGGGAGCTCCTACAATGAGCAGTTCTTC. Translated: CASSRGTIGSSYNEQFF.

The chain employs TRBV5-1 and TRBJ2-2; 7 bases are a match to TRBD2. V shed 1 base, J shed 7 bases, and the junction held 1 base outside the gene matches. Germline CDR1 and CDR2: SGHRS and YFSETQ. CDR3 length equals 13 residues. As DNA, the CDR3 is TGCGCCAGCAGCTTGACGGGGGGCGGGGAGCTGTTTTTT. This translates into CASSLTGGGELFF.

As for this clonotype: A much larger clone differs from this one at a single base, so this may be a read error. This chain links TRBV20-1 with TRBJ2-1, with D possibly matching TRBD1 (5 bases). Between the trimmed V and J ends, which lost 3 bases and 6 bases, there was a span of 15 bases. The CDR3 spans 14 residues. The V gene's germline CDR1 is DFQATT and CDR2 SNEGSKA (reference sequence). The DNA of the CDR3 is TGCAGTGCTAGGGGGCTAGTGGGAACCAATGAGCAGTTCTTC. It encodes CSARGLVGTNEQFF.

This chain joins TRBV6-1 and TRBJ2-1; D is possibly TRBD1 or TRBD2 (5 bases each). Trimming took off 8 bases at V and 0 bases at J, with 17 bases between the two ends. The CDR3 is made up of 16 amino acids. Germline assignment: CDR1 MNHNS and CDR2 SASEGT. CDR3 nucleotides: TGTGCCAGCTCCACCTGGGGCGGGTCCTCCTACAATGAGCAGTTCTTC. Amino acid sequence: CASSTWGGSSYNEQFF.

The J gene is TRBJ1-5, the V gene TRBV20-1; no clear D gene. This CDR3 is built from 15 residues. Trimming cost V 0 bases and J 0 bases, with 9 bases left between them. Germline loops: CDR1 DFQATT, CDR2 SNEGSKA (reference sequence). The DNA for the CDR3 is TGCAGTGCTAGAGACTTGGCGGATAGCAATCAGCCCCAGCATTTT. Protein sequence: CSARDLADSNQPQHF.

The rearrangement links TRBV24-1 to TRBJ2-1; 13 bases fit TRBD2. This CDR3 has 15 amino acids. The V gene end was trimmed by 6 bases and the J gene end by 6 bases; junction bases not matched to a gene: 4. Germline values: CDR1 KGHDR, CDR2 SFDVKD. CDR3 region: CATSKLAGGSNEQFF. The CDR3 DNA follows: TGTGCCACCAGTAAACTAGCGGGGGGGAGCAATGAGCAGTTCTTC.

This clonotype was picked up many times. This chain links TRBV7-9 with TRBJ1-2; TRBD1 is a possible D gene (6 bases). This CDR3 has 13 residues. The V gene's germline CDR1 is SEHNR and CDR2 FQNEAQ (reference sequence). V was pared by 5 bases and J by 4 bases, with 11 bases between. The CDR3 DNA reads as TGTGCCAGCAGCCCGGGACACCTCTATGGCTACACCTTC. Its protein is CASSPGHLYGYTF.

The V gene is TRBV3-1, the J gene TRBJ2-1; 10 bases agree with TRBD2. Trimming cost V 7 bases and J 0 bases; bases outside gene matches: 6. There are 16 residues in the CDR3. The germline CDR1 and CDR2 sequences are LGHDT and YNNKEL (reference sequence). The CDR3 region has the DNA TGTGCCAGCACCTCGGCTAGCGGGAGCTCCTACAATGAGCAGTTCTTC. Protein product: CASTSASGSSYNEQFF.